The 32 T cell receptor beta chains in this list originate from one sample, sequenced in a study of T cell responses to AZD1222 COVID-19 vaccine (dated by TCRdb to the early 2020s). According to the study, the label for this sample's time point signals: baseline before first vaccination. Libraries came from the immunoSEQ multiplex PCR assay. TCRdb limited this immuneACCESS table to in-frame rearrangements with V and J called. A share of clones is missing; checked studies link under half to unresolved V genes, and the rest is unexplained. The sample table records roughly 97,000 clones; about 94% of these occur just once. The ten largest clones capture about 5% of the sample. Sequenced here: peripheral blood, sampled on day 0 of AZD1222 vaccination. Every receptor here comes from an adult in good health.

The V gene is TRBV28, the J gene TRBJ2-7; no clear D gene. The CDR3 is made up of 14 amino acids. Germline CDR1 reads MDHEN; CDR2 reads SYDVKM. V was cut by 4 bases and J by 4 bases, with 14 bases left in between. The CDR3: CASSSPTEFYEQYF. The CDR3 nucleotides read TGTGCCAGCAGTTCCCCGACGGAATTTTACGAGCAGTACTTC.

The chain combines TRBV7-9 with TRBJ1-6; D perhaps matches TRBD1 (5 bases). CDR3 size: 15 residues. Germline CDR1 and CDR2: SEHNR and FQNEAQ (reference sequence). V was pared by 1 base and J by 5 bases, with 9 bases between. CDR3 sequence reads: CASSLVRGDNSPLHF. DNA of the CDR3: TGTGCCAGCAGCTTAGTCCGGGGCGATAATTCACCCCTCCACTTT.

V gene TRBV2 combines with J gene TRBJ2-5; 9 bases align to TRBD2. This CDR3 is built from 14 residues. CDR1 and CDR2 (germline): SNHLY, FYNNEI. After removal of 5 bases from V and 5 bases from J, the junction contained 6 bases not matched to a gene. The CDR3 nucleotides are TGTGCCAGCAGTATTAGCGGGAGCGGGGAGACCCAGTACTTC. Protein sequence: CASSISGSGETQYF.

CDR3 sequence reads: CASRQTGLNTEAFF. CDR3 DNA sequence: TGTGCCAGCAGACAGACAGGGTTGAACACTGAAGCTTTCTTT. The chain combines TRBV14 with TRBJ1-1; TRBD1 matches 7 bases. The junction had 4 bases not matched to a gene; V was cut back by 6 bases and J by 0 bases. CDR3 length equals 14 residues. The germline V gene has CDR1 SGHDN and CDR2 FVKESK.

The DNA for the CDR3 is TGTGCCAGCAGTGAATCCCTTCCGACCGGGGAGCTGTTTTTT. As protein: CASSESLPTGELFF. The V call is TRBV2, the J call TRBJ2-2; no reliable D call. Trimming removed 2 bases at V and 5 bases at J, with 9 bases between. Germline loops: CDR1 SNHLY, CDR2 FYNNEI. The CDR3 loop spans 14 amino acids.

This chain links TRBV5-1 with TRBJ1-3, with 7 bases matching TRBD1. The germline CDR1 and CDR2 sequences are SGHRS and YFSETQ. V was clipped by 0 bases and J by 1 base; unmatched bases: 4. The CDR3 totals 16 residues. This CDR3 is CASSLDTGVSGNTIYF. The CDR3, as DNA: TGCGCCAGCAGCTTGGATACAGGGGTATCTGGAAACACCATATATTTT.

The chain joins TRBV3-1 (or the pseudogene TRBV3-2) to TRBJ2-7, with 9 bases aligning to TRBD2. Germline V gene data show CDR1 as LGHDT and CDR2 as YNNKEL (reference sequence). Germline trimming cut 4 bases from V and 4 bases from J; bases unmatched to any gene: 11. The CDR3 length is 16 residues. CDR3 amino acids: CASSPRPGLARYEQYF. CDR3 DNA: TGTGCCAGCAGCCCGCGACCGGGACTAGCAAGGTACGAGCAGTACTTC.

J is TRBJ2-2 and V is TRBV7-9, with TRBD2 matching over 13 bases. This CDR3 spans 17 amino acids. Germline CDR1 is SEHNR and CDR2 is FQNEAQ (reference sequence). V dropped 4 bases and J dropped 6; count of bases not matched to a gene: 8. CDR3 sequence reads: CASSSGLAGRVPGELFF. The DNA for the CDR3 is TGTGCCAGCAGCTCGGGACTAGCGGGAAGGGTCCCCGGGGAGCTGTTTTTT. Supplemented by reference TRBV7-9 and TRBJ2-2, the full variable domain reads DTGVSQNPRHKITKRGQNVTFRCDPISEHNRLYWYRQTLGQGPEFLTYFQNEAQLEKSRLLSDRFSAERPKGSFSTLEIQRTEQGDSAMYLCASSSGLAGRVPGELFFGEGSRLTVL.

The V and J genes are TRBV25-1 and TRBJ2-7, with 8 nucleotides matching TRBD2. Germline CDR1 MGHDK, CDR2 SYGVNS. The CDR3 totals 14 residues. The V gene end was trimmed by 6 bases and the J gene end by 0 bases; junction bases not matched to a gene: 4. This CDR3 reads CASRGSGGSYEQYF. CDR3 nucleotides: TGTGCCAGCAGGGGGAGCGGGGGCTCCTACGAGCAGTACTTC.

The V call is TRBV7-2, the J call TRBJ1-3; D call uncertain. Germline CDR1 SGHTA, CDR2 FQGNSA. The ends were cut back, 1 base at V and 2 bases at J, with 12 bases in the middle. This CDR3 is built from 16 residues. The CDR3 DNA sequence: TGTGCCAGCAGCTTAGGGCCGGCAGCCGCTGGAAACACCATATATTTT. Its protein product is CASSLGPAAAGNTIYF.

DNA for the CDR3: TGTGCCAGCAGCTCCAGGGTATTTGGCTATGGCTACACCTTC. Translated, it gives CASSSRVFGYGYTF. The chain has TRBV7-2 and TRBJ1-2; possibly TRBD1 for D (5 bases). The length of the CDR3 is 14 residues. Deletions cut 4 bases from V and 4 bases from J, with 13 bases between. Germline V gives CDR1 SGHTA, CDR2 FQGNSA.

The sample holds a few counts of this clone. V gene TRBV13 combines with J gene TRBJ1-2; TRBD1 matches 9 bases. Germline trimming cut 0 bases from V and 3 bases from J; bases unmatched to any gene: 5. Germline V gene lookup returns CDR1 PRHDT and CDR2 FYEKMQ (reference sequence). This CDR3 is 16 amino acids long. CDR3 nucleotide sequence: TGTGCCAGCAGCTTAGGAGGGACAGGGCCGGACTATGGCTACACCTTC. Residues: CASSLGGTGPDYGYTF.

This chain connects TRBV9 to TRBJ1-3; 7 nucleotides match TRBD1. V shed 3 bases and J 2 bases; nucleotides not matched to a gene: 5. Germline assignment: CDR1 SGDLS and CDR2 YYNGEE. The CDR3 has 15 residues. CDR3 sequence (DNA): TGTGCCAGCAGCGACGAAACAGGGGCTGGAAACACCATATATTTT. Encoded protein: CASSDETGAGNTIYF.

Only a few counts were recorded for this clone. The chain employs TRBV5-1 and TRBJ2-7, with a weak D call TRBD2 (6 bases). CDR1 is SGHRS, CDR2 YFSETQ, per germline. CDR3 length: 14 amino acids. V lost 2 bases and J 0 bases, leaving 9 bases between the germline ends. CDR3 sequence reads: CASSLGGNSYEQYF. The CDR3 DNA reads as TGCGCCAGCAGCTTAGGAGGGAACTCCTACGAGCAGTACTTC.

Details on this clone: Its ends do not fully match the called genes, so a read error is possible. The genes are TRBV5-6 and TRBJ1-1, with 7 bases lining up with TRBD1. This CDR3 has 14 residues. The V gene's germline CDR1 is SGHDT and CDR2 YYEEEE. The CDR3 is CASSSLGQNPEAFF. The CDR3 region has the DNA TGTGCCAGCAGCTCCTTGGGACAGAACCCTGAAGCTTTCTTT.

This chain uses TRBV3-1 (or the pseudogene TRBV3-2) with TRBJ1-4; D perhaps matches TRBD1 (5 bases). V was clipped by 1 base and J by 1 base, with 16 bases between them. Germline CDR1 is LGHDT and CDR2 is YNNKEL (reference sequence). CDR3 length: 18 amino acids. The CDR3 coding sequence is TGTGCCAGCAGCCAAGGTGGGGCCACCGGCGGAACTAATGAAAAACTGTTTTTT. Protein product: CASSQGGATGGTNEKLFF.

This clone has only one observation. The J gene is TRBJ1-3, the V gene TRBV5-1, with unresolved D. The CDR3 is 13 residues long. Deletions cut 4 bases from V and 0 bases from J, with 5 bases between. The germline V gene encodes CDR1 SGHRS and CDR2 YFSETQ. CDR3 loop: CASSTGSGNTIYF. Here the CDR3 DNA reads TGCGCCAGCAGCACCGGCTCTGGAAACACCATATATTTT.

The rearrangement links TRBV7-2 to TRBJ2-2, with TRBD2 matching over 7 bases. This CDR3 comprises 14 residues. The J segment lost 6 bases and the V segment lost 3 bases, leaving 4 bases of the junction unmatched. Germline V gives CDR1 SGHTA, CDR2 FQGNSA. CDR3 residues: CASSFLAVSGELFF. The CDR3 DNA is TGTGCCAGCAGCTTTCTAGCGGTTTCCGGGGAGCTGTTTTTT.

The CDR3 loop reads CASSPTRSHEQFF. The CDR3 DNA reads TGTGCCAGCTCACCAACCCGAAGCCATGAGCAGTTCTTC. The gene calls are TRBV18 and TRBJ2-1; D gene uncertain. This CDR3 spans 13 amino acids. Germline lookup yields CDR1 KGHSH and CDR2 LQKENI. The ends were cut back, 2 bases at V and 8 bases at J, with 10 bases in the middle.

The rearrangement links TRBV2 to TRBJ1-1; D remains ambiguous. V lost 4 bases to trimming and J lost 11 bases, with 8 bases between them. This CDR3 has 10 amino acids. Germline V lookup: CDR1 SNHLY, CDR2 FYNNEI. The CDR3 sequence: CASSGERAFF. The DNA for the CDR3 is TGTGCCAGCAGTGGAGAGAGGGCTTTCTTT. The full variable domain, rest sourced from reference TRBV2 and TRBJ1-1, is EPEVTQTPSHQVTQMGQEVILRCVPISNHLYFYWYRQILGQKVEFLVSFYNNEISEKSEIFDDQFSVERPDGSNFTLKIRSTKLEDSAMYFCASSGERAFFGQGTRLTVV.

CDR3 loop: CASRALAGSEDTQYF. In DNA, the CDR3 is TGTGCCAGCAGGGCCCTAGCGGGAAGTGAAGATACGCAGTATTTT. The chain joins TRBV2 to TRBJ2-3; 9 positions agree with TRBD2. The CDR3 sequence is 15 residues long. The germline gives CDR1 SNHLY, CDR2 FYNNEI. V gave up 6 bases and J gave up 5 bases; unmatched junction bases: 9.

V gene TRBV27 combines with J gene TRBJ2-1; D is uncertain. CDR1 and CDR2 from the germline V gene are MNHEY and SMNVEV (reference sequence). V lost 5 bases and J lost 6, with 17 bases in between. The CDR3 loop spans 15 amino acids. Written as DNA, the CDR3 is TGTGCCAGCAGTAGAGCCGGGCTTATGTTCAATGAGCAGTTCTTC. Translating gives CASSRAGLMFNEQFF.

The chain has TRBV5-1 and TRBJ1-6, with D perhaps matching TRBD1 (5 bases). Trimming removed 0 bases from V and 3 bases from J, with 7 bases in between. The CDR3 runs to 15 residues. Germline CDR1 SGHRS, CDR2 YFSETQ. In nucleotides, the CDR3 is TGCGCCAGCAGCTTGGAGGGGTTCTATAATTCACCCCTCCACTTT. It translates to CASSLEGFYNSPLHF.

V gene TRBV7-8 combines with J gene TRBJ1-2; possibly TRBD1 for D (5 bases). CDR1 is SGHVS and CDR2 is FQNEAQ in the germline V gene. V was shortened by 3 bases and J by 8 bases, with 7 bases between the two germline ends. The CDR3 loop spans 11 amino acids. The CDR3 spells CASSFQGGYTF. In DNA form, the CDR3 reads TGTGCCAGCAGCTTTCAGGGCGGCTACACCTTC.

The chain combines TRBV5-1 with TRBJ1-2; 12 positions agree with TRBD1. V was pared by 4 bases and J by 8 bases, with 9 bases of the junction left unmatched. Germline V gene sequence: CDR1 SGHRS, CDR2 YFSETQ. The CDR3 has 15 amino acids. CDR3 loop: CASSLTGQGAEGYTF. In DNA form, the CDR3 reads TGCGCCAGCAGCCTAACGGGACAGGGGGCGGAGGGCTACACCTTC.

This chain uses TRBV20-1 with TRBJ2-1; 11 bases fit TRBD2. With V trimmed by 3 bases and J by 4 bases, 5 bases remained unmatched. This CDR3 contains 15 residues. Germline-derived CDR1 and CDR2 are DFQATT and SNEGSKA (reference sequence). The chain's CDR3 is CSASPGTSGYNEQFF. In DNA, the CDR3 is TGCAGTGCTAGTCCCGGGACTAGCGGTTACAATGAGCAGTTCTTC.

This chain joins TRBV5-1 and TRBJ1-5; D remains unclear. CDR3 length: 17 residues. Per germline, CDR1 SGHRS and CDR2 YFSETQ. V shed 3 bases and J shed 0 bases, with 16 bases lying between them. In nucleotides, the CDR3 is TGCGCCAGCAGCTGGGCCATGACGGCGGATAGCAATCAGCCCCAGCATTTT. As protein: CASSWAMTADSNQPQHF.

This sequence joins TRBV15 and TRBJ2-6; no clear D gene. Germline loops: CDR1 LNHNV, CDR2 YYDKDF (reference sequence). CDR3 length: 15 amino acids. Trimming pared 1 base from V and 0 bases from J, leaving 4 bases between. The CDR3 loop reads CATSRGGSGANVLTF. CDR3 nucleotide sequence: TGTGCCACCAGCAGAGGGGGCTCTGGGGCCAACGTCCTGACTTTC. The whole variable domain, remainder taken from reference TRBV15 and TRBJ2-6, is DAMVIQNPRYQVTQFGKPVTLSCSQTLNHNVMYWYQQKSSQAPKLLFHYYDKDFNNEADTPDNFQSRRPNTSFCFLDIRSPGLGDTAMYLCATSRGGSGANVLTFGAGSRLTVL.

J is TRBJ1-2 and V is TRBV27, with D uncertain. V was shortened by 4 bases and J by 7 bases, with 10 bases between the two germline ends. The germline gives CDR1 MNHEY, CDR2 SMNVEV (reference sequence). The length of the CDR3 is 12 residues. CDR3 sequence: CASSSGWSGYTF. The CDR3 DNA sequence: TGTGCCAGCAGTTCGGGGTGGTCTGGCTACACCTTC.

V is TRBV9 and J is TRBJ2-2; D ambiguous. Germline loops: CDR1 SGDLS, CDR2 YYNGEE. The CDR3 is 16 residues long. V was clipped by 3 bases and J by 0 bases, with 12 bases between them. This CDR3 is CASSAGSSSNTGELFF. The CDR3 DNA is TGTGCCAGCAGCGCCGGTTCCTCTTCGAACACCGGGGAGCTGTTTTTT. The variable domain in full, with the rest retrieved from reference TRBV9 and TRBJ2-2, is DSGVTQTPKHLITATGQRVTLRCSPRSGDLSVYWYQQSLDQGLQFLIQYYNGEERAKGNILERFSAQQFPDLHSELNLSSLELGDSALYFCASSAGSSSNTGELFFGEGSRLTVL.

The rearrangement joins TRBV20-1 to TRBJ2-7; D uncertain. V was trimmed by 3 bases and J by 1 base, leaving 19 bases between them. The CDR3 consists of 16 residues. Germline V gene data show CDR1 as DFQATT and CDR2 as SNEGSKA (reference sequence). In DNA, the CDR3 is TGCAGTGCTAGTCCACTGCGCGGACGCCGGTCCTACGAGCAGTACTTC. Encoded protein: CSASPLRGRRSYEQYF.

The chain recombines TRBV4-2 with TRBJ1-4; unclear D gene. Trimming removed 4 bases from V and 8 bases from J, with 8 bases in between. Germline V lookup: CDR1 LGHNA, CDR2 YNFKEQ. The CDR3 has 12 residues. CDR3 sequence: CASSPAGEKLFF. The DNA for the CDR3 is TGTGCCAGCAGCCCCGCGGGGGAAAAACTGTTTTTT.